Each of the 28 T cell receptor beta chains below was sequenced from the same sample in a study of CD4 T cells in relation to SARS-CoV-2 and coronaviruses. The protocol was immunoSEQ multiplex PCR, while the TCRdb copy is restricted to in-frame clones and leaves out a portion. The sample has 15,000 to 20,000 clones; over 65% are singletons. The unexposed donors gave CD4+ T cells in about 2010-2018, prior to COVID-19. The cells were cultured for under 13 days before CD4+ T cells were isolated. These TCRs are of unknown antigen specificity. The specimen was CD4+ T cells from PBMCs, cultured in vitro. Every receptor here comes from a human donor in good health.

J is TRBJ1-4 and V is TRBV5-5; D perhaps matches TRBD1 (5 bases). CDR3 length equals 14 residues. Germline CDR1 and CDR2: SGHKS and YYEKEE (reference sequence). Trimming pared 3 bases from V and 5 bases from J, leaving 11 bases between. As DNA, the CDR3 is TGTGCCAGCAGCTCCTGGGGGATAAATGAAAAACTGTTTTTT. Translating it yields CASSSWGINEKLFF.

The chain uses TRBV19 and TRBJ1-4, with 7 bases that match TRBD1. This CDR3 is 15 amino acids long. The V and J ends lost 4 bases and 3 bases, in that order; junction bases with no gene match: 5. CDR1 is LNHDA and CDR2 is SQIVND in the germline V gene (reference sequence). The CDR3 DNA is TGTGCCAGTAGTAGTGACAGGGCTCCTAATGAAAAACTGTTTTTT. As protein: CASSSDRAPNEKLFF.

This sequence joins TRBV7-9 and TRBJ2-6, with 9 positions matching TRBD2. Trimming at V came to 1 base and at J to 0 bases, leaving 7 bases not matched to a gene. Germline loops: CDR1 SEHNR, CDR2 FQNEAQ (reference sequence). This CDR3 has 19 residues. The CDR3 reads CASSLVSLAGPSGANVLTF. CDR3 DNA: TGTGCCAGCAGCTTAGTTTCACTAGCGGGTCCCTCTGGGGCCAACGTCCTGACTTTC.

V is TRBV21-1 and J is TRBJ2-3. TRBV21-1 is listed as a pseudogene. This CDR3 contains 15 residues. The CDR3, as DNA: TGTGCCAGCAGCAAATTGAGAAGGTTTACGGATACGCAGTATTTT. Its translation: CASSKLRRFTDTQYF.

This clone has more than one count but fewer than ten. V is TRBV11-3 and J is TRBJ2-1, with D possibly TRBD2 on 6 matching bases. Germline CDR1 and CDR2: SGHNT and YENEEA. Trimming removed 6 bases at V and 0 bases at J, with 6 bases between. The CDR3 is 13 amino acids. CDR3 region: CASSSGSYNEQFF. CDR3 DNA sequence: TGTGCCAGCAGTAGCGGCTCCTACAATGAGCAGTTCTTC.

The chain is built from TRBV6-5 and TRBJ2-7; maybe TRBD1 (6 bases). V gave up 6 bases and J gave up 2 bases, with 14 bases separating them. The CDR3 loop spans 14 amino acids. Germline CDR1 and CDR2: MNHEY and SVGAGI. The CDR3 sequence: CASSRQVLTYEQYF. CDR3 sequence (DNA): TGTGCCAGCAGCCGACAGGTACTTACCTACGAGCAGTACTTC.

This chain uses TRBV9 with TRBJ1-6, with a weak D call TRBD1 (5 bases). The V gene lost 4 bases and the J gene lost 5 bases, with 10 bases spanning the gap. CDR1 SGDLS and CDR2 YYNGEE come from the germline V gene. This CDR3 is built from 14 residues. In DNA form, the CDR3 reads TGTGCCAGCAGCAAGGGGATCGATAATTCACCCCTCCACTTT. Amino acid sequence: CASSKGIDNSPLHF.

The chain is built from TRBV7-3 and TRBJ2-3, with D perhaps given as TRBD1 or TRBD2 (5 bases each). Between the trimmed V and J ends, which lost 2 bases and 2 bases, there was a span of 11 bases. The CDR3 is made up of 15 amino acids. Germline V gives CDR1 SGHTA, CDR2 FQGTGA. CDR3 coding DNA: TGTGCCAGCAGCTTAGGATCGGGGCTCACAGATACGCAGTATTTT. As protein: CASSLGSGLTDTQYF.

The rearrangement joins TRBV27 to TRBJ2-7; 7 bases agree with TRBD1. Germline trimming cut 6 bases from V and 4 bases from J; bases unmatched to any gene: 9. Germline lookup yields CDR1 MNHEY and CDR2 SMNVEV (reference sequence). The CDR3 runs to 14 residues. CDR3 sequence (DNA): TGTGCCAGCAGAATTCCGGGACAGTCATACGAGCAGTACTTC. This sequence encodes CASRIPGQSYEQYF.

In its sample, this clone was seen a few times. The genes are TRBV25-1 and TRBJ2-2; D uncertain. Germline CDR1 MGHDK, CDR2 SYGVNS. This CDR3 contains 15 residues. Trimming cost V 2 bases and J 1 base, with 8 bases left between them. Here the CDR3 DNA reads TGTGCCAGCAGTGAAACCAGACAGAACACCGGGGAGCTGTTTTTT. The encoded protein is CASSETRQNTGELFF.

V usage is TRBV30 and J usage is TRBJ2-2; D not certain. V lost 0 bases and J lost 6, with 2 bases in between. CDR1 and CDR2 (germline): GTSNPN, SVGIG (reference sequence). The CDR3 extends over 11 amino acids. The CDR3 protein is CAWSVPGELFF. The CDR3 DNA is TGTGCCTGGAGTGTCCCCGGGGAGCTGTTTTTT.

This clone was detected only once. This sequence joins TRBV7-9 and TRBJ2-7; weak D call: TRBD1 (6 bases). The V gene's germline CDR1 is SEHNR and CDR2 FQNEAQ (reference sequence). Trimming shortened V by 5 bases and J by 6 bases, and 11 bases separated the two germline ends. The length of the CDR3 is 12 residues. The CDR3 coding sequence is TGTGCCAGCAGCCCGACAGGTGGCGAGCAGTACTTC. It is translated as CASSPTGGEQYF.

This clone was found a few times. The rearrangement links TRBV18 to TRBJ2-1, with TRBD2 matching over 8 bases. Germline trimming cut 3 bases from V and 6 bases from J; bases unmatched to any gene: 4. Germline loops: CDR1 KGHSH, CDR2 LQKENI. The CDR3 is 14 amino acids. The CDR3 DNA is TGTGCCAGCTCACCTCAAAGCGGGGGCAATGAGCAGTTCTTC. The encoded protein is CASSPQSGGNEQFF.

This clone was picked up a small number of times. This chain joins TRBV2 and TRBJ1-1; possible D gene TRBD1, 6 bases. The CDR3 has 13 residues. Per germline, CDR1 SNHLY and CDR2 FYNNEI. V shed 9 bases and J shed 1 base, with 12 bases lying between them. Here the CDR3 reads CARLSRGNTEAFF. The CDR3 nucleotides read TGTGCCAGGCTCAGCAGGGGGAACACTGAAGCTTTCTTT.

This sequence joins TRBV4-1 and TRBJ2-7; 10 bases match TRBD2. Germline V gene lookup returns CDR1 MGHRA and CDR2 YSYEKL. The CDR3 length is 14 residues. Trimming cost V 3 bases and J 6 bases; bases outside gene matches: 5. DNA for the CDR3: TGCGCCAGCAGCCAGGGGGCTAGCGGGAGCGAGCAGTACTTC. Translated: CASSQGASGSEQYF.

This clone is large within its sample. The gene calls are TRBV30 and TRBJ2-7; 8 positions match TRBD2. Germline V gene sequence: CDR1 GTSNPN, CDR2 SVGIG (reference sequence). The CDR3 contains 12 residues. The trim removed 7 bases at V and 3 bases at J, leaving 5 bases unmatched. In nucleotides, the CDR3 is TGTGCCTCGAGGGCGGGAGGCTACGAGCAGTACTTC. Translating gives CASRAGGYEQYF.

The rearrangement joins TRBV19 to TRBJ2-5, with D possibly TRBD2 on 5 matching bases. CDR3 length: 14 amino acids. The V gene's germline CDR1 is LNHDA and CDR2 SQIVND (reference sequence). Trimming shortened V by 0 bases and J by 5 bases, and 10 bases separated the two germline ends. In nucleotides, the CDR3 is TGTGCCAGTAGTATAGAGGGAGTAACGGAGACCCAGTACTTC. Protein product: CASSIEGVTETQYF.

The chain is built from TRBV20-1 and TRBJ2-5; D not certain. V was pared by 3 bases and J by 1 base, with 9 bases between. The V gene's germline CDR1 is DFQATT and CDR2 SNEGSKA (reference sequence). This CDR3 spans 13 amino acids. The CDR3 nucleotides are TGCAGTGCTAGTTGGCAGCCCCAAGAGACCCAGTACTTC. Translated, it gives CSASWQPQETQYF.

The rearrangement links TRBV7-3 to TRBJ1-1; no firm D call. The germline V gene has CDR1 SGHTA and CDR2 FQGTGA. This CDR3 has 14 amino acids. V lost 1 base, J lost 2 bases, and 8 bases lay in between. The CDR3 nucleotides are TGTGCCAGCAGCTTAAATGCAGCCAACACTGAAGCTTTCTTT. Its translation is CASSLNAANTEAFF.

This chain joins TRBV12-5 and TRBJ2-7; no clear D gene. V was clipped by 2 bases and J by 4 bases, with 6 bases between them. This CDR3 region has 12 residues. The germline V gene encodes CDR1 LGHNT and CDR2 FRNRAP. CDR3 in DNA: TGTGCTAGTGGTTTGTACCTATACGAGCAGTACTTC. As protein: CASGLYLYEQYF.

This chain uses TRBV27 with TRBJ1-2; 11 nucleotides match TRBD1. Germline assignment: CDR1 MNHEY and CDR2 SMNVEV (reference sequence). The CDR3 totals 16 residues. Trimming cost V 6 bases and J 6 bases; bases outside gene matches: 12. The CDR3 reads CASSRGQGAFADGYTF. CDR3 DNA: TGTGCCAGCAGCCGCGGACAGGGGGCGTTTGCGGATGGCTACACCTTC.

This chain joins TRBV1 and TRBJ2-3; TRBD1, the D gene given by the table, was not confirmed from the DNA. TRBV1 is classified as a pseudogene. The CDR3 consists of 15 residues. Here the CDR3 reads CTSSQRGQYSDTQYF. The CDR3 DNA reads as TGCACCAGCAGCCAAAGGGGCCAGTACTCAGATACGCAGTATTTT.

The genes are TRBV3-1 (or the pseudogene TRBV3-2) and TRBJ1-2; D is perhaps TRBD1 (5 bases). The germline CDR1 and CDR2 sequences are LGHDT and YNNKEL (reference sequence). CDR3 length: 12 residues. The V end was cut by 9 bases, the J end by 7 bases, with 15 bases between. The CDR3 DNA reads as TGTGCCAGTTTCAGGGTTGAGGGTGGCTACACCTTC. Amino acids: CASFRVEGGYTF.

The table lists this clone with a few counts. The V call is TRBV18, the J call TRBJ1-1, with a weak D call TRBD1 (5 bases). Germline CDR1 and CDR2: KGHSH and LQKENI. Trimming stripped 2 bases from V and 9 bases from J, with 10 bases between. CDR3 length equals 12 residues. This CDR3 reads CASSPSRDQAFF. The CDR3 nucleotides read TGTGCCAGCTCACCAAGCAGGGACCAAGCTTTCTTT.

The chain has TRBV2 and TRBJ2-1, with D possibly TRBD2 on 6 matching bases. Germline CDR1 reads SNHLY; CDR2 reads FYNNEI. The length of the CDR3 is 15 residues. The ends were cut back, 7 bases at V and 8 bases at J, with 21 bases in the middle. The DNA for the CDR3 is TGTGCCAGCATGTCGGACGGAGGGATTTCGGATGAGCAGTTCTTC. Encoded protein: CASMSDGGISDEQFF.

The V and J genes are TRBV7-8 and TRBJ1-2; D gene uncertain. Germline CDR1 reads SGHVS; CDR2 reads FQNEAQ. V was cut by 1 base and J by 0 bases, with 15 bases left in between. There are 17 residues in the CDR3. The CDR3 DNA is TGTGCCAGCAGCTTAGAATGGCAGCCCAATTCTAACTATGGCTACACCTTC. This sequence encodes CASSLEWQPNSNYGYTF.

The chain recombines TRBV3-1 (or the pseudogene TRBV3-2) with TRBJ2-3; 10 nucleotides align to TRBD2. This CDR3 has 17 residues. Unmatched junction bases numbered 10, after V lost 3 bases and J lost 4 bases. Germline CDR1 is LGHDT and CDR2 is YNNKEL (reference sequence). The chain's CDR3 is CASSHSGVAGGADTQYF. CDR3 DNA: TGTGCCAGCAGCCATTCTGGAGTAGCGGGAGGAGCAGATACGCAGTATTTT.

The V call is TRBV20-1, the J call TRBJ2-5, with D uncertain. This CDR3 comprises 11 residues. Per the germline V gene, CDR1 is DFQATT and CDR2 is SNEGSKA (reference sequence). With 5 bases removed from V and 5 bases from J, the gap between germline ends came to 9 bases. Here the CDR3 reads CSASIGETQYF. The CDR3 DNA is TGCAGTGCTTCCATTGGGGAGACCCAGTACTTC.